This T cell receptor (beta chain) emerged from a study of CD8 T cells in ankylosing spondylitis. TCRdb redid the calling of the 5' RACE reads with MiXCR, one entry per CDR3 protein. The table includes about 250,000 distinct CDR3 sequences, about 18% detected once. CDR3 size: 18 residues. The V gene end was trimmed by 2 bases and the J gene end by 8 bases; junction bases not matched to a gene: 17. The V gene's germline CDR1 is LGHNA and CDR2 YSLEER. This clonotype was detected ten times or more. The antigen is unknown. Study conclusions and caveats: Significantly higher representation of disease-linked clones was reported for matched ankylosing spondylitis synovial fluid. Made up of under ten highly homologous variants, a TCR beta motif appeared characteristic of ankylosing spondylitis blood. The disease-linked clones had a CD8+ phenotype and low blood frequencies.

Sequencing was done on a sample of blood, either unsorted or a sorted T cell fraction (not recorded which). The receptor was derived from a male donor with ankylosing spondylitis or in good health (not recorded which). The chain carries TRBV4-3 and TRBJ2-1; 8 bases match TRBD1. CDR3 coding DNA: TGCGCCAGCAGCCAAAGACAGGGGTCGAGCGGGTTTGGAGATGAGCAGTTCTTC. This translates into CASSQRQGSSGFGDEQFF.